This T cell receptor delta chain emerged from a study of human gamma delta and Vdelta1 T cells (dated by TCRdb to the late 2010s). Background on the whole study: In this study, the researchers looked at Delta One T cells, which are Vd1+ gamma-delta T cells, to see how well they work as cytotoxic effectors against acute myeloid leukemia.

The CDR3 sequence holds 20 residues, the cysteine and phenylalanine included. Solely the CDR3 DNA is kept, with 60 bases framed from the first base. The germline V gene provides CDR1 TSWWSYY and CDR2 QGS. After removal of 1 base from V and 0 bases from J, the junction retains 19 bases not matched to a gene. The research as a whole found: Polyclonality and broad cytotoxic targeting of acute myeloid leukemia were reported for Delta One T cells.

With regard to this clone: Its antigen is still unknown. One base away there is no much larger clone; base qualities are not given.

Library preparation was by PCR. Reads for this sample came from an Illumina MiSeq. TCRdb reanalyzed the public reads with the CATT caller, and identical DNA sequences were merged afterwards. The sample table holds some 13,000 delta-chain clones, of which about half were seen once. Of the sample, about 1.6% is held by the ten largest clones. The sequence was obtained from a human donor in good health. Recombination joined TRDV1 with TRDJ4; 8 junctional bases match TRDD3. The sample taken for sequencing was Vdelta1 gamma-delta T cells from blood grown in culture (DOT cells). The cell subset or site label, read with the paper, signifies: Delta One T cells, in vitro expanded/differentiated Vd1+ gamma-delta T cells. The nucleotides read TGTGCTCTTGGGGAACCTCGGCCTTCCCTTAAACTGGGGGTTGCCAGACCCCTGATCTTT. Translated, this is CALGEPRPSLKLGVARPLIF.